This T cell receptor (beta chain) was retrieved from a study of blood T cell repertoires in COVID-19. The repertoire was sequenced with immunoSEQ multiplex PCR; TCRdb's copy has only in-frame clones and lacks some. The sample carries approximately 150,000 clones, roughly 87% recorded once. Germline assignment: CDR1 LNHDA and CDR2 SQIVND (reference sequence). The CDR3 contains 15 residues. Trimming left V 3 bases short and J 10 bases short, with 16 bases between. The chain links TRBV19 to TRBJ1-6; TRBD1 is a possible D gene (5 bases). This sequence was found in a woman aged 60-75 years who had recovered from COVID-19. The sequenced sample was peripheral blood. CDR3 sequence (DNA): TGTGCCAGTAGTATCTCAGCAGGGTTCAACTCACCCCTCCACTTT. This codes for CASSISAGFNSPLHF.